The 9 T cell receptor beta chains below were found in one sample sequenced in a study of blood T cell repertoires in COVID-19. Profiling relied on immunoSEQ multiplex PCR, and the TCRdb table lists in-frame clones only, not all of them. Of under 200,000 clones listed, 70% to 90% are singletons. The sample was peripheral blood. Receptors originate from a man between 35 and 55 years old with acute or convalescent COVID-19.

This sequence joins TRBV3-1 (or the pseudogene TRBV3-2) and TRBJ1-1; D uncertain. CDR1 and CDR2 from the germline V gene are LGHDT and YNNKEL (reference sequence). The ends were cut back, 4 bases at V and 1 base at J, with 7 bases in the middle. This CDR3 is built from 13 residues. CDR3 DNA: TGTGCCAGCAGCCCCCGAGAGAACACTGAAGCTTTCTTT. It is translated as CASSPRENTEAFF.

The chain carries TRBV12-3 or TRBV12-4 and TRBJ2-5; D unclear. This CDR3 region has 12 residues. Trimming shortened V by 2 bases and J by 3 bases, and 4 bases separated the two germline ends. The CDR3 reads CASSLTEETQYF. CDR3 DNA: TGTGCCAGCAGTTTAACGGAAGAGACCCAGTACTTC.

As DNA, the CDR3 is TGTGCCAGCTCACCTTCGACTTCGGAAGCTTTCTTT. Encoded protein: CASSPSTSEAFF. The chain joins TRBV18 to TRBJ1-1; D remains unclear. This CDR3 region has 12 residues. Trimming left V 3 bases short and J 8 bases short, with 10 bases between. Germline CDR1 is KGHSH and CDR2 is LQKENI. The full variable domain, completed using reference TRBV18 and TRBJ1-1, is NAGVMQNPRHLVRRRGQEARLRCSPMKGHSHVYWYRQLPEEGLKFMVYLQKENIIDESGMPKERFSAEFPKEGPSILRIQQVVRGDSAAYFCASSPSTSEAFFGQGTRLTVV.

As to this clone: This specimen includes other DNA sequences encoding the same CDR3. The chain combines TRBV3-1 (or the pseudogene TRBV3-2) with TRBJ2-1; 7 nucleotides align to TRBD1. The ends lost 1 base at V and 7 bases at J; junction bases unmatched: 4. This CDR3 is built from 14 residues. The germline CDR1 and CDR2 sequences are LGHDT and YNNKEL (reference sequence). Here the CDR3 reads CASSQVSQGNEQFF. In nucleotides, the CDR3 is TGTGCCAGCAGCCAAGTGTCACAGGGGAATGAGCAGTTCTTC.

The gene calls are TRBV7-3 and TRBJ1-2; D uncertain. The CDR3 spans 17 residues. Trimming left V 5 bases short and J 2 bases short, with 21 bases between. CDR1 is SGHTA and CDR2 is FQGTGA in the germline V gene. CDR3 sequence reads: CASSPRPIMDSNYGYTF. In DNA form, the CDR3 reads TGTGCCAGCAGCCCACGCCCAATAATGGACTCAAACTATGGCTACACCTTC. The full variable domain, completed using reference TRBV7-3 and TRBJ1-2, is GAGVSQTPSNKVTEKGKYVELRCDPISGHTALYWYRQSLGQGPEFLIYFQGTGAADDSGLPNDRFFAVRPEGSVSTLKIQRTERGDSAVYLCASSPRPIMDSNYGYTFGSGTRLTVV.

The chain links TRBV29-1 to TRBJ1-1; D remains unclear. CDR1 SQVTM and CDR2 ANQGSEA come from the germline V gene. The V and J ends lost 5 bases and 0 bases respectively, with 10 bases between them. The CDR3 is 13 residues long. The CDR3 region has the DNA TGCAGCGTTTTGAGACACCTGAACACTGAAGCTTTCTTT. Its translation is CSVLRHLNTEAFF.

V usage is TRBV19 and J usage is TRBJ1-5; D gene unclear. Germline assignment: CDR1 LNHDA and CDR2 SQIVND (reference sequence). V lost 7 bases and J lost 3, with 13 bases in between. The CDR3 spans 14 residues. CDR3 sequence: CASTERVYNQPQHF. The CDR3 DNA reads TGTGCCAGTACGGAGAGGGTCTACAATCAGCCCCAGCATTTT.

The chain uses TRBV12-5 and TRBJ1-1; D call uncertain. CDR1 and CDR2 from the germline V gene are LGHNT and FRNRAP. Trimming left V 1 base short and J 0 bases short, with 12 bases between. CDR3 length equals 16 residues. The CDR3, as DNA: TGTGCTAGTGGTTTGGGCAGAGGGTGGATGAACACTGAAGCTTTCTTT. Translated: CASGLGRGWMNTEAFF.

This rearrangement joins TRBV29-1 to TRBJ1-2; 9 bases are a match to TRBD1. From germline, CDR1 is SQVTM and CDR2 ANQGSEA. The V gene end was trimmed by 7 bases and the J gene end by 6 bases; junction bases not matched to a gene: 3. CDR3 length: 11 amino acids. This CDR3 is CSGWTGDGYTF. CDR3 bases: TGCAGCGGGTGGACAGGGGATGGCTACACCTTC.